One and the same sample provided the 30 T cell receptor beta chains below, sequenced in a study of blood T cell repertoires in COVID-19. Sequencing was performed with immunoSEQ multiplex PCR; in TCRdb, only in-frame clones are kept and a portion is missing. The table shows fewer than 200,000 clones, with about 80% occurring only once. Sequencing was carried out using PBMCs or T cells enriched from blood (not recorded which). Source of these receptors: a man aged 50 to 59 who had recovered from COVID-19.

The rearrangement links TRBV7-8 to TRBJ2-7, with D maybe TRBD2 (5 bases). The V end lost 5 bases, the J end lost 0 bases, and 11 bases lay between the germline ends. The germline CDR1 and CDR2 sequences are SGHVS and FQNEAQ. The CDR3 is made up of 14 amino acids. CDR3 in amino acids: CASSAEGSSYEQYF. The CDR3 DNA reads TGTGCCAGCAGCGCAGAGGGAAGCTCCTACGAGCAGTACTTC.

The CDR3: CAIPRGENEKLFF. CDR3 nucleotides: TGTGCCATCCCGCGGGGGGAGAACGAAAAACTGTTTTTT. V and J are TRBV5-3 and TRBJ1-4; the D gene is possibly TRBD1 (5 bases). TRBV5-3 is an ORF, with its function uncertain. V was clipped by 9 bases and J by 8 bases, with 17 bases between them. The CDR3 length is 13 residues.

The V gene is TRBV5-6, the J gene TRBJ1-6; D not resolved. The CDR3 is 15 residues long. Trimming shortened V by 7 bases and J by 0 bases, and 11 bases separated the two germline ends. Germline V gene lookup returns CDR1 SGHDT and CDR2 YYEEEE. CDR3 protein: CASATGSSYNSPLHF. CDR3 coding DNA: TGTGCCAGCGCAACGGGGAGCTCCTATAATTCACCCCTCCACTTT.

V is TRBV2 and J is TRBJ2-7, with 10 positions matching TRBD2. V dropped 1 base and J dropped 2; count of bases not matched to a gene: 5. CDR1 and CDR2 from the germline V gene are SNHLY and FYNNEI. The CDR3 length is 16 residues. CDR3 amino acids: CASSEGLAGETYEQYF. The CDR3 DNA sequence: TGTGCCAGCAGTGAAGGGCTAGCGGGGGAAACCTACGAGCAGTACTTC. Drawing the rest from reference TRBV2 and TRBJ2-7, the complete variable domain is EPEVTQTPSHQVTQMGQEVILRCVPISNHLYFYWYRQILGQKVEFLVSFYNNEISEKSEIFDDQFSVERPDGSNFTLKIRSTKLEDSAMYFCASSEGLAGETYEQYFGPGTRLTVT.

CDR3 protein: CASSETSGLSNEQFF. The CDR3 nucleotides read TGTGCCAGCAGCGAGACTAGCGGACTAAGCAATGAGCAGTTCTTC. V is TRBV7-9 and J is TRBJ2-1, with 9 bases lining up with TRBD2. The CDR3 runs to 15 residues. Germline CDR1 is SEHNR and CDR2 is FQNEAQ (reference sequence). The J segment lost 6 bases and the V segment lost 5 bases, leaving 8 bases of the junction unmatched.

This chain uses TRBV12-3 or TRBV12-4 with TRBJ1-1; no clear D gene. V lost 3 bases to trimming and J lost 12 bases, with 11 bases between them. The CDR3 is 11 residues long. The CDR3 sequence: CASSLAKKTFF. CDR3 DNA: TGTGCCAGCAGTTTGGCCAAGAAAACTTTCTTT.

The rearrangement joins TRBV7-2 to TRBJ1-3; 7 nucleotides line up with TRBD1. The CDR3 has 14 residues. The germline CDR1 and CDR2 sequences are SGHTA and FQGNSA. The ends lost 5 bases at V and 3 bases at J; junction bases unmatched: 4. CDR3 sequence (DNA): TGTGCCAGCAGCCGGGACAGCCGTGGAAACACCATATATTTT. Its translation is CASSRDSRGNTIYF. The full variable domain, completed using reference TRBV7-2 and TRBJ1-3, is GAGVSQSPSNKVTEKGKDVELRCDPISGHTALYWYRQSLGQGLEFLIYFQGNSAPDKSGLPSDRFSAERTGGSVSTLTIQRTQQEDSAVYLCASSRDSRGNTIYFGEGSWLTVV.

The chain uses TRBV27 and TRBJ2-1; 15 bases line up with TRBD2. With 10 bases clipped from V and 2 bases from J, the junction kept 12 bases outside the gene matches. CDR1 is MNHEY and CDR2 is SMNVEV in the germline V gene (reference sequence). The CDR3 has 18 amino acids. The CDR3 region has the DNA TGTGCCACCCTGAAAGGGGGACTAGCGGGGGGACCCTACAATGAGCAGTTCTTC. Encoded protein: CATLKGGLAGGPYNEQFF.

V and J are TRBV18 and TRBJ2-6, with a possible D match to TRBD1 (5 bases). The germline gives CDR1 KGHSH, CDR2 LQKENI. The CDR3 totals 16 residues. Between the trimmed V and J ends, which lost 6 bases and 0 bases, there was a span of 12 bases. The CDR3 DNA sequence: TGTGCCAGCTCTGGCCCAGGGCTCTCTGGGGCCAACGTCCTGACTTTC. This encodes CASSGPGLSGANVLTF.

The chain employs TRBV6-2 or TRBV6-3 and TRBJ1-2; no definite D call. This CDR3 comprises 12 residues. The germline CDR1 and CDR2 sequences are MNHEY and SVGEGT. V was cut by 7 bases and J by 5 bases, with 11 bases left in between. The CDR3 reads CASTPGLYGYTF. In nucleotides, the CDR3 is TGTGCCAGCACCCCGGGCCTTTATGGCTACACCTTC.

The chain combines TRBV19 with TRBJ1-1; possibly TRBD1 for D (5 bases). V lost 10 bases and J lost 3, with 15 bases in between. The CDR3 covers 13 residues. The germline CDR1 and CDR2 sequences are LNHDA and SQIVND (reference sequence). The CDR3 DNA follows: TGTGCCATCAGGACACCGTTCCACACTGAAGCTTTCTTT. This translates into CAIRTPFHTEAFF.

The J gene is TRBJ2-1, the V gene TRBV9; D call uncertain. This CDR3 region has 15 residues. Per germline, CDR1 SGDLS and CDR2 YYNGEE. V shed 2 bases and J shed 9 bases, with 18 bases lying between them. The CDR3 spells CASSVTGQPTSEQFF. The DNA of the CDR3 is TGTGCCAGCAGCGTGACTGGCCAACCCACAAGTGAGCAGTTCTTC.

The CDR3 bases are TGTGCCAGCAGCCTAAGCGGGGGGCAAGAGACCCAGTACTTC. It translates to CASSLSGGQETQYF. The V call is TRBV7-9, the J call TRBJ2-5, with 9 bases matching TRBD2. This CDR3 contains 14 residues. V dropped 5 bases and J dropped 2; count of bases not matched to a gene: 3. The germline V gene has CDR1 SEHNR and CDR2 FQNEAQ (reference sequence).

V usage is TRBV5-1 and J usage is TRBJ2-3; TRBD2 matches 9 bases. The ends lost 3 bases at V and 2 bases at J; junction bases unmatched: 4. The CDR3 is 15 amino acids. The germline CDR1 and CDR2 sequences are SGHRS and YFSETQ. CDR3 loop: CASSSSGGNTDTQYF. In DNA, the CDR3 is TGCGCCAGCAGCTCCAGCGGGGGGAACACAGATACGCAGTATTTT.

The gene calls are TRBV4-1 and TRBJ1-1; 7 bases line up with TRBD1. This CDR3 is 15 amino acids long. Germline assignment: CDR1 MGHRA and CDR2 YSYEKL. V shed 4 bases and J 2 bases; nucleotides not matched to a gene: 7. The CDR3 DNA is TGCGCCAGCAGCCTCCACGGACAGGCTAACACTGAAGCTTTCTTT. Translating gives CASSLHGQANTEAFF.

The chain has TRBV28 and TRBJ2-3; 7 nucleotides match TRBD1. The V gene's germline CDR1 is MDHEN and CDR2 SYDVKM. This CDR3 is built from 15 residues. With V trimmed by 5 bases and J by 3 bases, 8 bases remained unmatched. DNA for the CDR3: TGTGCCAGCAGTAAGGGACAGTGGATAACAGATACGCAGTATTTT. Its protein product is CASSKGQWITDTQYF.

The J gene is TRBJ2-7, the V gene TRBV7-3; 8 bases match TRBD1. The V segment lost 2 bases and the J segment 5 bases; nucleotides outside the gene matches: 5. CDR1 is SGHTA and CDR2 is FQGTGA in the germline V gene. There are 14 residues in the CDR3. CDR3 coding DNA: TGTGCCAGCAGCTTAGGGACAGGATCTCACGAGCAGTACTTC. It translates to CASSLGTGSHEQYF.

The CDR3 sequence is CASTLSGTARGGYTF. The CDR3 coding sequence is TGTGCCAGCACCCTTTCCGGGACAGCCAGGGGCGGCTACACCTTC. J is TRBJ1-2 and V is TRBV7-9, with 7 bases that match TRBD1. Per germline, CDR1 SEHNR and CDR2 FQNEAQ (reference sequence). The CDR3 has 15 amino acids. J gave up 8 bases and V 7 bases, and 16 bases lay outside the gene matches.

The rearrangement joins TRBV5-1 to TRBJ1-2; 10 bases are shared with TRBD1. Germline values: CDR1 SGHRS, CDR2 YFSETQ. This CDR3 region has 13 residues. V dropped 5 bases and J dropped 2; count of bases not matched to a gene: 0. The CDR3 sequence: CASRGQGNYGYTF. The CDR3, as DNA: TGCGCCAGCAGGGGACAGGGGAACTATGGCTACACCTTC. Full variable domain (remainder filled in from reference TRBV5-1 and TRBJ1-2): KAGVTQTPRYLIKTRGQQVTLSCSPISGHRSVSWYQQTPGQGLQFLFEYFSETQRNKGNFPGRFSGRQFSNSRSEMNVSTLELGDSALYLCASRGQGNYGYTFGSGTRLTVV.

The chain couples TRBV5-1 to TRBJ2-3; TRBD1 agrees at 9 bases. This CDR3 has 16 amino acids. With V trimmed by 0 bases and J by 5 bases, 7 bases remained unmatched. Germline V gene sequence: CDR1 SGHRS, CDR2 YFSETQ. The CDR3 is CASSLGNRGRGDTQYF. The DNA of the CDR3 is TGCGCCAGCAGCTTGGGGAACAGGGGGCGGGGAGATACGCAGTATTTT.

V usage is TRBV7-9 and J usage is TRBJ2-7, with D unresolved. Germline V lookup: CDR1 SEHNR, CDR2 FQNEAQ (reference sequence). This CDR3 has 16 residues. V dropped 5 bases and J dropped 2 bases, with 19 bases sitting between them. The CDR3, as DNA: TGTGCCAGCAGCCCTCTTCGCGCTCTCCGGGCCTACGAGCAGTACTTC. It specifies CASSPLRALRAYEQYF.

The rearrangement uses TRBV12-5 and TRBJ2-5; maybe TRBD2 (6 bases). This CDR3 has 13 amino acids. V dropped 1 base and J dropped 4 bases, with 7 bases sitting between them. Germline lookup yields CDR1 LGHNT and CDR2 FRNRAP. CDR3 residues: CASGLGGGETQYF. The CDR3 bases are TGTGCTAGTGGTTTGGGGGGAGGAGAGACCCAGTACTTC.

The DNA for the CDR3 is TGCGCCAGCAGCCAGACAGGGGGCTCATACAATGAGCAGTTCTTC. This codes for CASSQTGGSYNEQFF. The chain joins TRBV5-1 to TRBJ2-1; 10 bases match TRBD1. CDR1 and CDR2 from the germline V gene are SGHRS and YFSETQ. V lost 4 bases and J lost 4; bases outside the gene matches: 5. This CDR3 is built from 15 residues.

The chain's CDR3 is CASRRTGSTGTQYF. The CDR3 coding sequence is TGTGCCAGCAGACGGACTGGAAGTACTGGTACGCAGTATTTT. V is TRBV2 and J is TRBJ2-3; D perhaps matches TRBD2 (5 bases). Trimming left V 6 bases short and J 8 bases short, with 18 bases between. Germline V lookup: CDR1 SNHLY, CDR2 FYNNEI. This CDR3 spans 14 amino acids. Drawing the rest from reference TRBV2 and TRBJ2-3, the complete variable domain is EPEVTQTPSHQVTQMGQEVILRCVPISNHLYFYWYRQILGQKVEFLVSFYNNEISEKSEIFDDQFSVERPDGSNFTLKIRSTKLEDSAMYFCASRRTGSTGTQYFGPGTRLTVL.

The V gene is TRBV5-1, the J gene TRBJ2-3; D gene uncertain. V shed 1 base and J shed 6 bases, with 9 bases lying between them. CDR3 length equals 13 residues. Germline V gene sequence: CDR1 SGHRS, CDR2 YFSETQ. For the CDR3, the DNA is TGCGCCAGCAGCTTGTCTAGTTGGGATACGCAGTATTTT. Translating gives CASSLSSWDTQYF.

This clone was seen more than once but under ten times. The chain carries TRBV10-2 and TRBJ1-3; possibly TRBD1 for D (6 bases). Germline V gene lookup returns CDR1 WSHSY and CDR2 SAAADI. V was cut by 2 bases and J by 4 bases, with 18 bases left in between. The CDR3 sequence is 17 residues long. This CDR3 is CASSEISMTGAGNTIYF. CDR3 DNA: TGCGCCAGCAGTGAGATATCCATGACAGGCGCCGGAAACACCATATATTTT.

V gene TRBV6-5 combines with J gene TRBJ1-2; a weak D match, TRBD1 (6 bases). CDR1 is MNHEY and CDR2 is SVGAGI in the germline V gene. Trimming left V 7 bases short and J 8 bases short, with 17 bases between. The CDR3 is 13 amino acids. CDR3 bases: TGTGCCAGCACCCGGACAGACTGGGGAGGCTACACCTTC. It yields the protein CASTRTDWGGYTF.

The rearrangement links TRBV7-8 to TRBJ1-1, with D uncertain. The CDR3 extends over 13 amino acids. Germline CDR1 reads SGHVS; CDR2 reads FQNEAQ. V was pared by 3 bases and J by 11 bases, with 16 bases between. In DNA form, the CDR3 reads TGTGCCAGCAGCTTGGTCGGGTCCATCGGGGCTTTCTTT. Its protein is CASSLVGSIGAFF.

This clone is a singleton in its sample. The V and J genes are TRBV14 and TRBJ1-1; D not resolved. This CDR3 comprises 15 residues. The V end was cut by 1 base, the J end by 1 base, with 10 bases between. CDR1 is SGHDN and CDR2 is FVKESK in the germline V gene. CDR3 in DNA: TGTGCCAGCAGCCAAGCATACCTCGGGAACACTGAAGCTTTCTTT. This encodes CASSQAYLGNTEAFF.

The V gene is TRBV12-3 or TRBV12-4, the J gene TRBJ1-3; D gene ambiguous. CDR3 length: 13 residues. V shed 4 bases and J shed 0 bases, with 4 bases lying between them. The CDR3 sequence is CASSYSSGNTIYF. As DNA, the CDR3 is TGTGCCAGCAGTTACAGCTCTGGAAACACCATATATTTT.